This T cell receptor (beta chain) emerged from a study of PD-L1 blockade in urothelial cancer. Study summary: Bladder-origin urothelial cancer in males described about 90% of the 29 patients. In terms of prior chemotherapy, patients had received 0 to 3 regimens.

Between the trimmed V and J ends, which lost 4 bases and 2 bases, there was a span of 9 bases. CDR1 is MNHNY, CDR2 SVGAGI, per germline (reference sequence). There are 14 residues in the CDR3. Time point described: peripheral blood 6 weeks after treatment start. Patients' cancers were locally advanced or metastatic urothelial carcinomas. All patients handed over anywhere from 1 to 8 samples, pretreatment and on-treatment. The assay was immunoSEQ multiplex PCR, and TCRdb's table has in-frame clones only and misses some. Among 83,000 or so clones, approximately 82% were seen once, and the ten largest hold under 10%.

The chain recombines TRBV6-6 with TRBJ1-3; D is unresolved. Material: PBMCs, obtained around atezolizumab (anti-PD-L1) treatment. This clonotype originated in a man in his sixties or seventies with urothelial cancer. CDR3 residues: CASSSVYTGNTIYF. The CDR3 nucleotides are TGTGCCAGCAGTTCGGTGTATACTGGAAACACCATATATTTT.